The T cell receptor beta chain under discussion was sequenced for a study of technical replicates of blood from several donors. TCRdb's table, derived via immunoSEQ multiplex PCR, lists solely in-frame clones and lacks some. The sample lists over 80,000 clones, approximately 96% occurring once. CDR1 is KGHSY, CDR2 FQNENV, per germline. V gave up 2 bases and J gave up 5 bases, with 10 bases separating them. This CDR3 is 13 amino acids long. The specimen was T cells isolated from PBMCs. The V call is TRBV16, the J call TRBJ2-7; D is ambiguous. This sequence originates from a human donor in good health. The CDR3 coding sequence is TGTGCCAGCAGCCAACTTACTATTCACGAGCAGTACTTC. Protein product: CASSQLTIHEQYF. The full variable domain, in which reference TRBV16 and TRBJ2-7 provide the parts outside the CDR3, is GEEVAQTPKHLVRGEGQKAKLYCAPIKGHSYVFWYQQVLKNEFKFLISFQNENVFDETGMPKERFSAKCLPNSPCSLEIQATKLEDSAVYFCASSQLTIHEQYFGPGTRLTVT.